The clone carrying this T cell receptor beta chain was seen a few times. The antigen remains unidentified. TCRdb analysed the reads with MiXCR anew, one entry per CDR3 protein. The sample has roughly 69,000 distinct CDR3 sequences, around 20% seen once. The source of the sample is a study of T cell repertoires in cytomegalovirus infection. The CDR3 is 18 residues long. The V gene end was trimmed by 1 base and the J gene end by 0 bases; junction bases not matched to a gene: 5. The rearrangement uses TRBV12-3 or TRBV12-4 and TRBJ2-3; 12 positions agree with TRBD2. This specimen consisted of CD8+ T cells from cultured PBMCs, obtained from culture after CMV antigen stimulation. The clonotype was recovered from a human donor in good health (CMV status not recorded). Some clones in this sample may be carry-over from other donors' samples. Here the CDR3 DNA reads TGTGCCAGCAGTTTAGGGACTAGCGGGGAACTTAGCACAGATACGCAGTATTTT. Translating gives CASSLGTSGELSTDTQYF.